Presented here are 26 T cell receptor beta chains from one specimen sequenced in a study of shared clonotypes between healthy human individuals. Clones were sequenced by immunoSEQ multiplex PCR, and TCRdb holds only the in-frame ones, with some missing. This table has roughly 640,000 clones, about 74% appearing once. Material for sequencing was memory CD4+ T cells sorted from blood. Noted subset: CD45RA-negative fraction. Source of these receptors: a woman aged 30 to 39 in good health.

The chain is built from TRBV6-1 and TRBJ1-5, with TRBD1 identical over 12 bases. The CDR3 has 14 amino acids. The ends lost 8 bases at V and 6 bases at J; junction bases unmatched: 5. Germline V gives CDR1 MNHNS, CDR2 SASEGT. CDR3 protein: CASGGQGARQPQHF. As DNA, the CDR3 is TGTGCCAGCGGGGGACAGGGGGCGCGTCAGCCCCAGCATTTT.

The chain links TRBV30 to TRBJ2-6; tentatively, D is TRBD1 (5 bases). The germline CDR1 and CDR2 sequences are GTSNPN and SVGIG (reference sequence). V was cut by 1 base and J by 0 bases, with 7 bases left in between. The CDR3 has 15 residues. In nucleotides, the CDR3 is TGTGCCTGGAGTGCACAGGCCTCTGGGGCCAACGTCCTGACTTTC. It translates to CAWSAQASGANVLTF.

This rearrangement joins TRBV5-1 to TRBJ1-1; TRBD1 agrees at 7 bases. V was pared by 2 bases and J by 5 bases, with 6 bases of the junction left unmatched. The CDR3 covers 14 residues. Germline V gives CDR1 SGHRS, CDR2 YFSETQ. The CDR3 loop reads CASSFEGAETEAFF. The CDR3 nucleotides are TGCGCCAGCAGCTTCGAGGGGGCGGAAACTGAAGCTTTCTTT. The entire variable domain, with the rest obtained from reference TRBV5-1 and TRBJ1-1, is as follows: KAGVTQTPRYLIKTRGQQVTLSCSPISGHRSVSWYQQTPGQGLQFLFEYFSETQRNKGNFPGRFSGRQFSNSRSEMNVSTLELGDSALYLCASSFEGAETEAFFGQGTRLTVV.

This clone has more than one count but fewer than ten. The chain combines TRBV5-6 with TRBJ1-3; the D is unclear. V was shortened by 0 bases and J by 0 bases, with 10 bases between the two germline ends. The CDR3 contains 16 residues. Germline CDR1 is SGHDT and CDR2 is YYEEEE. The CDR3 DNA sequence: TGTGCCAGCAGCTTGGCGGGTCCTTCCTCTGGAAACACCATATATTTT. Its protein is CASSLAGPSSGNTIYF.

This clone was detected only once. V is TRBV4-2 and J is TRBJ2-7, with 9 bases that match TRBD2. The CDR3 consists of 17 residues. Germline lookup yields CDR1 LGHNA and CDR2 YNFKEQ. The junction had 13 bases not matched to a gene; V was cut back by 0 bases and J by 7 bases. This CDR3 is CASSQDWGSGRTGEQYF. The CDR3 nucleotides read TGTGCCAGCAGCCAAGATTGGGGTAGCGGGAGAACGGGAGAGCAGTACTTC.

This clone was seen many times. V is TRBV11-3 and J is TRBJ2-3; the match to TRBD2 covers 8 bases. Germline V gene data show CDR1 as SGHNT and CDR2 as YENEEA. The V gene end was trimmed by 1 base and the J gene end by 0 bases; junction bases not matched to a gene: 3. CDR3 length equals 16 residues. The CDR3 is CASSLGERESTDTQYF. In DNA form, the CDR3 reads TGTGCCAGCAGCTTAGGAGAGCGGGAGAGCACAGATACGCAGTATTTT.

V gene TRBV7-2 combines with J gene TRBJ1-1; D is uncertain. V was clipped by 7 bases and J by 0 bases, with 21 bases between them. Germline V gene data show CDR1 as SGHTA and CDR2 as FQGNSA. CDR3 length equals 17 residues. The CDR3 region has the DNA TGTGCCAGCATATTACAGCCCCCGGTTATCATGAACACTGAAGCTTTCTTT. Translating it yields CASILQPPVIMNTEAFF.

J is TRBJ2-7 and V is TRBV11-2; no clear D gene. Trimming removed 2 bases at V and 0 bases at J, with 17 bases between. Germline V lookup: CDR1 SGHAT, CDR2 FQNNGV. The CDR3 runs to 17 residues. The CDR3 region has the DNA TGTGCCAGCAGCTTACGGTTCGACGGTCAAAACTCCTACGAGCAGTACTTC. It translates to CASSLRFDGQNSYEQYF.

The chain links TRBV25-1 to TRBJ2-3; tentative D call: TRBD1 (7 bases). Germline CDR1 reads MGHDK; CDR2 reads SYGVNS. CDR3 length: 15 amino acids. The V end was cut by 3 bases, the J end by 2 bases, with 12 bases between. The CDR3 sequence is CASSDRQGLTDTQYF. DNA of the CDR3: TGTGCCAGCAGTGACAGACAGGGACTCACAGATACGCAGTATTTT.

Only a few counts were recorded for this clone. J is TRBJ2-2 and V is TRBV6-1; no reliable D call. The length of the CDR3 is 14 residues. Trimming took off 4 bases at V and 2 bases at J, with 8 bases between the two ends. The V gene's germline CDR1 is MNHNS and CDR2 SASEGT. CDR3 bases: TGTGCCAGCAGTGCGGTCCGAAACACCGGGGAGCTGTTTTTT. Protein product: CASSAVRNTGELFF.

The rearrangement joins TRBV7-8 to TRBJ1-2; D not certain. With 1 base removed from V and 7 bases from J, the gap between germline ends came to 16 bases. Germline-derived CDR1 and CDR2 are SGHVS and FQNEAQ. The CDR3 runs to 15 residues. CDR3 protein: CASSLDQLYMAGYTF. DNA of the CDR3: TGTGCCAGCAGCTTAGACCAATTATACATGGCTGGCTACACCTTC.

The CDR3 region is CASSLGGRGQDEQYF. As DNA, the CDR3 is TGTGCCAGCAGCTTAGGGGGCAGGGGGCAGGACGAGCAGTACTTC. The chain has TRBV13 and TRBJ2-7, with 8 bases identical to TRBD1. V lost 0 bases and J lost 5; bases outside the gene matches: 6. Germline CDR1 PRHDT, CDR2 FYEKMQ (reference sequence). The CDR3 spans 15 residues.

The chain is built from TRBV7-2 and TRBJ1-1, with D possibly TRBD1 on 6 matching bases. Germline values: CDR1 SGHTA, CDR2 FQGNSA. The V end lost 5 bases, the J end lost 6 bases, and 16 bases lay between the germline ends. The CDR3 length is 14 residues. In nucleotides, the CDR3 is TGTGCCAGCAGCAAACAGGGTTCTGCCTCTGAAGCTTTCTTT. The encoded protein is CASSKQGSASEAFF.

This chain connects TRBV5-6 to TRBJ2-3; D ambiguous. The CDR3 totals 11 residues. The germline V gene encodes CDR1 SGHDT and CDR2 YYEEEE. Trimming took off 8 bases at V and 5 bases at J, with 9 bases between the two ends. This CDR3 reads CASSQRDTQYF. DNA for the CDR3: TGTGCCAGTTCACAAAGAGATACGCAGTATTTT.

The rearrangement links TRBV9 to TRBJ2-1; 7 bases fit TRBD2. CDR1 is SGDLS, CDR2 YYNGEE, per germline. The CDR3 has 15 amino acids. V lost 6 bases, J lost 4 bases, and 10 bases stayed unmatched. The CDR3 DNA reads as TGTGCCAGCACCCCCGGACTAGTCGATTACAATGAGCAGTTCTTC. Encoded protein: CASTPGLVDYNEQFF.

This clone showed up just a few times. V is TRBV5-1 and J is TRBJ2-1, with D hard to call. The CDR3 contains 15 residues. Trimming took off 4 bases at V and 5 bases at J, with 16 bases between the two ends. Per germline, CDR1 SGHRS and CDR2 YFSETQ. CDR3 protein: CASSPLLPTDNEQFF. The CDR3, as DNA: TGCGCCAGCAGCCCCCTTCTTCCCACAGACAATGAGCAGTTCTTC.

V gene TRBV14 combines with J gene TRBJ1-1, with D unclear. V lost 4 bases and J lost 4, with 10 bases in between. This CDR3 spans 13 amino acids. Germline V lookup: CDR1 SGHDN, CDR2 FVKESK. The CDR3 loop reads CASSRQWGTEAFF. The CDR3 DNA reads TGTGCCAGCAGCCGGCAGTGGGGCACTGAAGCTTTCTTT.

The V call is TRBV7-8, the J call TRBJ2-1, with D uncertain. The CDR3 contains 14 residues. Trimming left V 11 bases short and J 3 bases short, with 17 bases between. CDR1 SGHVS and CDR2 FQNEAQ come from the germline V gene. CDR3: CAGFPDAVYNEQFF. The CDR3 nucleotides are TGTGCCGGATTTCCGGACGCCGTCTACAATGAGCAGTTCTTC.

The rearrangement links TRBV4-1 to TRBJ2-3, with 14 positions matching TRBD2. Germline values: CDR1 MGHRA, CDR2 YSYEKL. V trimming: 4 bases; J trimming: 4 bases; junction bases outside the gene matches: 7. This CDR3 has 17 amino acids. The CDR3 DNA reads as TGCGCCAGCAGCCGTAAGGGACTAGCGGGAGAGGCAGATACGCAGTATTTT. Protein sequence: CASSRKGLAGEADTQYF.

This clone appeared a single time. This sequence joins TRBV28 and TRBJ1-1; TRBD1 is a possible D gene (5 bases). The CDR3 spans 11 residues. Germline CDR1 and CDR2: MDHEN and SYDVKM. V was pared by 11 bases and J by 1 base, with 8 bases between. CDR3 nucleotide sequence: TGTGCCGGACAATCGAACACTGAAGCTTTCTTT. The encoded protein is CAGQSNTEAFF.

The CDR3 reads CASSLGADVGTQYF. Written as DNA, the CDR3 is TGTGCCAGCAGCTTAGGGGCCGACGTGGGTACGCAGTATTTT. V and J are TRBV7-1 and TRBJ2-3; the D gene is possibly TRBD1 (5 bases). TRBV7-1 counts as an open reading frame of uncertain function. The CDR3 is 14 residues long. Trimming cost V 4 bases and J 8 bases, with 16 bases left between them.

This clone was seen just once. J is TRBJ1-3 and V is TRBV5-1, with D unclear. Germline lookup yields CDR1 SGHRS and CDR2 YFSETQ. The CDR3 length is 14 residues. The V end lost 4 bases, the J end lost 0 bases, and 8 bases lay between the germline ends. The CDR3 loop reads CASSQSFSGNTIYF. The CDR3 DNA follows: TGCGCCAGCAGCCAGTCTTTCTCTGGAAACACCATATATTTT.

This clone appeared many times. CDR3 protein: CASSYNRDSEAFF. CDR3 sequence (DNA): TGCGCCAGCAGTTACAACCGGGACAGTGAAGCTTTCTTT. V and J are TRBV10-1 and TRBJ1-1; 7 bases fit TRBD1. The germline V gene has CDR1 WNHNN and CDR2 SYGVQD (reference sequence). The length of the CDR3 is 13 residues. The V and J ends lost 5 bases and 7 bases, in that order; junction bases with no gene match: 7.

This clone was observed a few times. V and J are TRBV27 and TRBJ1-5; D is uncertain. Deletions cut 3 bases from V and 2 bases from J, with 17 bases between. The germline CDR1 and CDR2 sequences are MNHEY and SMNVEV (reference sequence). This CDR3 contains 17 residues. CDR3: CASSLSGASWGNQPQHF. The CDR3 bases are TGTGCCAGCAGTTTGTCTGGCGCCAGTTGGGGCAATCAGCCCCAGCATTTT.

This chain joins TRBV28 and TRBJ1-5; possibly TRBD1 for D (5 bases). This CDR3 spans 14 amino acids. The V end was cut by 3 bases, the J end by 8 bases, with 14 bases between. From germline, CDR1 is MDHEN and CDR2 SYDVKM. The CDR3 coding sequence is TGTGCCAGCAGTTTCATGGGGGAGCTTGAGCCCCAGCATTTT. The encoded protein is CASSFMGELEPQHF.

This chain joins TRBV18 and TRBJ1-4; a weak D match, TRBD1 (6 bases). The CDR3 runs to 14 residues. The V end lost 4 bases, the J end lost 4 bases, and 10 bases lay between the germline ends. CDR1 KGHSH and CDR2 LQKENI come from the germline V gene. This chain's CDR3 is CASSLQGINEKLFF. CDR3 DNA sequence: TGTGCCAGCTCACTACAGGGAATTAATGAAAAACTGTTTTTT.